Listed here are 18 T cell receptor beta chains from one sample, sequenced in a study of T cell repertoires in cytomegalovirus infection. Each CDR3 protein gets one entry after TCRdb re-called the reads with MiXCR. Found here are roughly 640,000 distinct CDR3 sequences, approximately 25% of them singletons; the top ten hold 6.5% to 10%. Sequences were obtained from CD8+ T cells from PBMCs. These receptor sequences come from a human donor in good health (CMV status not recorded). Some clones in this sample may be carry-over from other donors' samples.

This chain joins TRBV19 and TRBJ2-1; tentatively, D is TRBD1 (6 bases). V shed 4 bases and J shed 3 bases, with 13 bases lying between them. Germline CDR1 and CDR2: LNHDA and SQIVND (reference sequence). The CDR3 has 15 residues. CDR3 nucleotides: TGTGCCAGTAGTACAGATTCGGACAGCTACAATGAGCAGTTCTTC. Translated: CASSTDSDSYNEQFF.

This clonotype was counted ten times or more. V gene TRBV20-1 combines with J gene TRBJ1-5; 11 bases line up with TRBD1. This CDR3 spans 16 amino acids. CDR1 DFQATT and CDR2 SNEGSKA come from the germline V gene (reference sequence). V was clipped by 5 bases and J by 3 bases; unmatched bases: 9. The chain's CDR3 is CSAEKWGQGDNQPQHF. DNA for the CDR3: TGCAGTGCTGAGAAGTGGGGACAGGGGGACAATCAGCCCCAGCATTTT.

This clonotype has just a few counts. V and J are TRBV4-1 and TRBJ2-1; no definite D call. Germline V gene data show CDR1 as MGHRA and CDR2 as YSYEKL. Trimming removed 0 bases at V and 7 bases at J, with 7 bases between. This CDR3 comprises 13 residues. The CDR3 reads CASSQEDLNEQFF. DNA for the CDR3: TGCGCCAGCAGCCAAGAAGACCTAAATGAGCAGTTCTTC.

With regard to this clonotype: Being one base from a much bigger clone, this may be a read error. This chain's CDR3 is CAGSPEAYGYTF. The CDR3 DNA reads TGTGCCGGCAGCCCCGAGGCCTATGGCTACACCTTC. The chain combines TRBV7-8 with TRBJ1-2; the D is unclear. CDR1 and CDR2 (germline): SGHVS, FQNEAQ. CDR3 size: 12 residues.

This clonotype was found a few times. CDR3 nucleotide sequence: TGTGCCAGCAGCTTCGGACAGGGCGATTGGAATGAGCAGTTCTTC. It codes for CASSFGQGDWNEQFF. The chain employs TRBV7-9 and TRBJ2-1, with TRBD1 matching over 8 bases. The length of the CDR3 is 15 residues. With 3 bases clipped from V and 7 bases from J, the junction kept 8 bases outside the gene matches. Germline assignment: CDR1 SEHNR and CDR2 FQNEAQ (reference sequence).

This clonotype was recorded many times. The chain uses TRBV7-6 and TRBJ1-3, with D hard to call. Trimming took off 5 bases at V and 6 bases at J, with 23 bases between the two ends. The germline V gene encodes CDR1 SGHVS and CDR2 FNYEAQ. The CDR3 runs 17 residues. The CDR3: CASSPRGSGPRANTIYF. In nucleotides, the CDR3 is TGTGCCAGCAGCCCCCGAGGGAGCGGTCCTCGGGCAAACACCATATATTTT.

The genes are TRBV20-1 and TRBJ2-3, with TRBD1 matching over 11 bases. This CDR3 contains 15 residues. Per the germline V gene, CDR1 is DFQATT and CDR2 is SNEGSKA (reference sequence). J lost 4 bases, V lost 2 bases, and 5 bases had no gene match. CDR3 region: CSARPRDRGADTQYF. The CDR3, as DNA: TGCAGTGCTAGACCCCGGGACAGGGGGGCAGATACGCAGTATTTT.

This clonotype was counted only a few times. V is TRBV24-1 and J is TRBJ2-7; 7 bases are shared with TRBD1. V shed 0 bases and J 2 bases; nucleotides not matched to a gene: 3. The germline CDR1 and CDR2 sequences are KGHDR and SFDVKD. This CDR3 is built from 15 residues. The CDR3 reads CATSDLGDSPYEQYV. CDR3 DNA: TGTGCCACCAGTGATTTGGGGGACAGTCCCTACGAGCAGTACGTC.

As to this clonotype: A read error may be the cause here, since a much bigger clone is one base away. The chain couples TRBV7-2 to TRBJ2-3; D uncertain. V lost 1 base and J lost 2, with 16 bases in between. Germline V gene sequence: CDR1 SGHTA, CDR2 FQGNSA. The length of the CDR3 is 17 residues. CDR3 protein: CASSLGDPYPNTDTQYF. The DNA of the CDR3 is TGTGCCAGCAGCTTAGGAGACCCTTACCCTAACACAGATACGCAGTATTTT.

This clonotype was observed a handful of times. The chain combines TRBV30 with TRBJ2-7, with D uncertain. Looked up from germline, CDR1 is GTSNPN and CDR2 is SVGIG (reference sequence). The length of the CDR3 is 14 residues. The V and J ends lost 3 bases and 3 bases respectively, with 15 bases between them. Here the CDR3 DNA reads TGTGCCTGGAGGTTCCCAGACGTAGGCTACGAGCAGTACTTC. This encodes CAWRFPDVGYEQYF.

This clonotype was observed a few times. This chain uses TRBV6-2 or TRBV6-3 with TRBJ1-1; 7 bases line up with TRBD1. The ends lost 8 bases at V and 5 bases at J; junction bases unmatched: 5. The germline V gene encodes CDR1 MNHEY and CDR2 SVGEGT. This CDR3 comprises 12 residues. The DNA for the CDR3 is TGTGCCAGCCTGTCAGGGGGAACTGAAGCTTTCTTT. Its translation: CASLSGGTEAFF.

This clonotype was seen a handful of times. This rearrangement joins TRBV19 to TRBJ1-5; 7 bases align to TRBD1. V dropped 3 bases and J dropped 6; count of bases not matched to a gene: 8. The CDR3 extends over 15 amino acids. Looked up from germline, CDR1 is LNHDA and CDR2 is SQIVND (reference sequence). CDR3 DNA sequence: TGTGCCAGTAGTATTTTGGAGGGGGCGATTCAGCCCCAGCATTTT. It translates to CASSILEGAIQPQHF.

The sample holds a few counts of this clonotype. This chain connects TRBV15 to TRBJ2-7, with D perhaps given as TRBD1 or TRBD2 (5 bases each). The CDR3 is made up of 15 amino acids. Germline values: CDR1 LNHNV, CDR2 YYDKDF (reference sequence). The germline V and J ends were trimmed by 0 bases and 5 bases, with 14 bases remaining between them. CDR3 coding DNA: TGTGCCACCAGCAGAGATCTGGGGGTGGGAAACGAGCAGTACGTC. This encodes CATSRDLGVGNEQYV.

With respect to this clonotype: This clone may be a read error of a much larger clone one base away. The chain has TRBV6-2 or TRBV6-3 and TRBJ2-7, with D possibly called TRBD1 or TRBD2 (5 bases each). V dropped 8 bases and J dropped 2 bases, with 25 bases sitting between them. Germline V gives CDR1 MNHEY, CDR2 SVGEGT. The CDR3 length is 17 residues. CDR3 residues: CASGFSHGDRLTYEQYV. The CDR3 DNA follows: TGTGCCAGCGGCTTCAGCCATGGGGACCGCCTAACCTACGAGCAGTACGTC.

The chain couples TRBV6-8 to TRBJ2-1; D is possibly TRBD2 (7 bases). This CDR3 spans 16 amino acids. Trimming cost V 0 bases and J 9 bases, with 18 bases left between them. Germline CDR1 is MNHGY and CDR2 is SAAAGT. CDR3 bases: TGTGCCAGCAGTTACTCGATCAGTGGGGGGGCGGGTGAGCAGTTCTTC. Its translation: CASSYSISGGAGEQFF.

This clonotype was seen only a few times. V usage is TRBV20-1 and J usage is TRBJ2-7, with 8 bases aligning to TRBD2. V shed 0 bases, J shed 1 base, and the junction held 8 bases outside the gene matches. The CDR3 sequence is 16 residues long. CDR1 is DFQATT, CDR2 SNEGSKA, per germline (reference sequence). This CDR3 reads CSARDQRGRRSYEQYF. In DNA form, the CDR3 reads TGCAGTGCTAGAGATCAGCGGGGGCGCAGGTCCTACGAGCAGTACTTC.

This clonotype appeared a few times. This sequence joins TRBV4-1 and TRBJ2-2, with unresolved D. Trimming took off 1 base at V and 7 bases at J, with 10 bases between the two ends. The germline gives CDR1 MGHRA, CDR2 YSYEKL. This CDR3 has 14 amino acids. CDR3 protein: CASSQVQFGGELFF. In nucleotides, the CDR3 is TGCGCCAGCAGCCAAGTACAGTTCGGCGGGGAGCTGTTTTTT.

The V and J genes are TRBV11-2 and TRBJ2-5, with D tentatively TRBD2 (5 bases). V lost 8 bases, J lost 0 bases, and 10 bases lay in between. The CDR3 length is 13 residues. The V gene's germline CDR1 is SGHAT and CDR2 FQNNGV. CDR3 sequence: CASCGENQETQYF. The CDR3 DNA is TGTGCCAGCTGTGGGGAGAACCAAGAGACCCAGTACTTC.